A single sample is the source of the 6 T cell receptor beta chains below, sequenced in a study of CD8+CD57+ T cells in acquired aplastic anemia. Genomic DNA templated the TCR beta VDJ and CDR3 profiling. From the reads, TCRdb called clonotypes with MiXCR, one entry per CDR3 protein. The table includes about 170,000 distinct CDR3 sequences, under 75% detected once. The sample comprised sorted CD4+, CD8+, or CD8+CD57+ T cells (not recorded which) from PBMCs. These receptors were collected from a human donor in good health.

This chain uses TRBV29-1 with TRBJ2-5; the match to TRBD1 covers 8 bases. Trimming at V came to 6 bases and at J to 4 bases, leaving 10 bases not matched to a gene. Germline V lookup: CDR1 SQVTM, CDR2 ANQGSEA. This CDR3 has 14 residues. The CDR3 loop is CSVDRAQARETQYF. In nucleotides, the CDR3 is TGCAGCGTGGACAGGGCGCAGGCCAGAGAGACCCAGTACTTC.

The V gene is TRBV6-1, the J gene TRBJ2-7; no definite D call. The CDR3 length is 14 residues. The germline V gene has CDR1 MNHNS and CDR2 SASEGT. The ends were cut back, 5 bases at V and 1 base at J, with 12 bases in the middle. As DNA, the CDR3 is TGTGCCAGCAGTTACTCCCCCGGGTCCTACGAGCAGTACTTC. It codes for CASSYSPGSYEQYF.

The CDR3: CASSIQEGFVEQYF. CDR3 DNA sequence: TGTGCCAGTAGTATCCAGGAGGGTTTCGTCGAGCAGTACTTC. This chain uses TRBV19 with TRBJ2-7; maybe TRBD2 (6 bases). V was clipped by 3 bases and J by 6 bases, with 15 bases between them. The CDR3 runs to 14 residues. Germline assignment: CDR1 LNHDA and CDR2 SQIVND (reference sequence).

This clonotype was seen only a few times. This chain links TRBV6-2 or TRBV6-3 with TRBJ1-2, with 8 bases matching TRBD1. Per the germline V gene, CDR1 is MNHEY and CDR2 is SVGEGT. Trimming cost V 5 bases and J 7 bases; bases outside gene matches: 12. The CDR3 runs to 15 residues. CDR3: CASSRLTGGDFGYTF. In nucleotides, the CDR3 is TGTGCCAGCAGTCGGCTTACAGGGGGAGATTTTGGCTACACCTTC.

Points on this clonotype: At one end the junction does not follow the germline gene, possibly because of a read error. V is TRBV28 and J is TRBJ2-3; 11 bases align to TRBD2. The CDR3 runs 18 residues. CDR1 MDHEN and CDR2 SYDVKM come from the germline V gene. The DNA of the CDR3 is TGTGCCGGCAGTTCAGTGAGTAGCGGGAGGGAGGGGCCAGATACGCAGTATTTT. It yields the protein CAGSSVSSGREGPDTQYF.

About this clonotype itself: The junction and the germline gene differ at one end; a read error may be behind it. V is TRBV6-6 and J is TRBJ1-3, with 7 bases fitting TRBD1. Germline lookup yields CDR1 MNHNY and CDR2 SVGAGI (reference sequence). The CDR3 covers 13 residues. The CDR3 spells CAGRGGGADTIYF. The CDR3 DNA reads TGTGCCGGCAGGGGAGGGGGCGCGGACACCATATATTTT.